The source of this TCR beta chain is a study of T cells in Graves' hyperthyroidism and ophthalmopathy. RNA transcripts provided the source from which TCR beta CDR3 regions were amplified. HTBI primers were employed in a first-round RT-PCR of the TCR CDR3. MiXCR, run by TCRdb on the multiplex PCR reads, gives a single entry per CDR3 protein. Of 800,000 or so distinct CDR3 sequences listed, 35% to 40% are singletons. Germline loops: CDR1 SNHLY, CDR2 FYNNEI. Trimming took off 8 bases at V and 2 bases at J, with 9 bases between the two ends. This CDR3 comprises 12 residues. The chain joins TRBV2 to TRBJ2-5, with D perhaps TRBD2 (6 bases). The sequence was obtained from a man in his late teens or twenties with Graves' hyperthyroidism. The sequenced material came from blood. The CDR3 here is CASGGLQETQYF. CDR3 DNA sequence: TGTGCCAGCGGGGGACTTCAAGAGACCCAGTACTTC.